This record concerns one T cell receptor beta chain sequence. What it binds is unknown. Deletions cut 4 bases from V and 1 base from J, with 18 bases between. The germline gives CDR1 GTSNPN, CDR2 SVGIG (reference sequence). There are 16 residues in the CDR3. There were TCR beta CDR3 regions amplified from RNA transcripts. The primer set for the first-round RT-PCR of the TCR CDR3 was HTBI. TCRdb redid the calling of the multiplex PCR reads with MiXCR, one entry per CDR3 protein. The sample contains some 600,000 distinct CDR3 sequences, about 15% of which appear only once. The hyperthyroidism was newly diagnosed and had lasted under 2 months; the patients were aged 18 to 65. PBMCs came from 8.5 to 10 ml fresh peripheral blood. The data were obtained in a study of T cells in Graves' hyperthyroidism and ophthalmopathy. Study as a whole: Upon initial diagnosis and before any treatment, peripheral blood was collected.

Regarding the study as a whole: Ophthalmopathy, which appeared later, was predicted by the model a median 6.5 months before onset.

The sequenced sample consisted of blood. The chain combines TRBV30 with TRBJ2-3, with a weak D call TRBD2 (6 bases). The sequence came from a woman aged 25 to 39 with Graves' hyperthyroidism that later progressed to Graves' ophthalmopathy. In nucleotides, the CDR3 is TGTGCCTGGAACCGACCCCGGGAGCGTGGCACAGATACGCAGTATTTT. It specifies CAWNRPRERGTDTQYF.